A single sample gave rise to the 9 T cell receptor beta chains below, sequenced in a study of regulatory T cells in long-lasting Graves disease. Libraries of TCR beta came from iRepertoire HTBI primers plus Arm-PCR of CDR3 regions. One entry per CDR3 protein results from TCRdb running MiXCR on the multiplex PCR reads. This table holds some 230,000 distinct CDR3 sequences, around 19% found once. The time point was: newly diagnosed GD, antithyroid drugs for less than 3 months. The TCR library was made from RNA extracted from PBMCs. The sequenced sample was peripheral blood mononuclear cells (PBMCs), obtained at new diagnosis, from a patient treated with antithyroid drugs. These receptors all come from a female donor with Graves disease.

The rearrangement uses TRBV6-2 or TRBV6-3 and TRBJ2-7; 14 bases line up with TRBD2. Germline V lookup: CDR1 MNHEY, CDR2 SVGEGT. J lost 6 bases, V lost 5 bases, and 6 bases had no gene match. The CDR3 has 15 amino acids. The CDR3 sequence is CASSNYGLAGGEQYF. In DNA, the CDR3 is TGTGCCAGCAGTAACTATGGACTAGCGGGAGGCGAGCAGTACTTC.

The CDR3 here is CASSLSGTSVGEQFF. CDR3 coding DNA: TGTGCCAGCAGCTTGTCCGGGACTTCAGTCGGAGAGCAGTTCTTC. V is TRBV7-3 and J is TRBJ2-1, with D tentatively TRBD2 (6 bases). The CDR3 is 15 residues long. V shed 3 bases and J shed 10 bases, with 19 bases lying between them. Germline V lookup: CDR1 SGHTA, CDR2 FQGTGA.

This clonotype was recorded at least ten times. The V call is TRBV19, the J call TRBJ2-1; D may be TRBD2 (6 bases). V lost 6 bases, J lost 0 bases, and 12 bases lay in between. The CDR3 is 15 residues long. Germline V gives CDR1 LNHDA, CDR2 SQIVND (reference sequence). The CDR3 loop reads CASRWGVSSYNEQFF. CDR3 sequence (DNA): TGTGCCAGTAGGTGGGGGGTAAGCTCCTACAATGAGCAGTTCTTC.

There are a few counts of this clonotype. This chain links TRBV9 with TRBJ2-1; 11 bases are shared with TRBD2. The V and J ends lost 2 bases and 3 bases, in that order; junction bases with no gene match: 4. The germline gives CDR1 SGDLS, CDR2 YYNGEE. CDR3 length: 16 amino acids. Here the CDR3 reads CASSVASGRSYNEQFF. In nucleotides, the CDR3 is TGTGCCAGCAGCGTGGCTAGCGGGAGGAGCTACAATGAGCAGTTCTTC.

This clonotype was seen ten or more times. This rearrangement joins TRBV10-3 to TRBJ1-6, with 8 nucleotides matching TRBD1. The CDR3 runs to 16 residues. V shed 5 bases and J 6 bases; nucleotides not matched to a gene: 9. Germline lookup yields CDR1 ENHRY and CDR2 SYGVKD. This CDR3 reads CAISLDGQGRNSPLHF. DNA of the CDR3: TGTGCCATCAGTCTCGACGGACAGGGACGTAATTCACCCCTCCACTTT.

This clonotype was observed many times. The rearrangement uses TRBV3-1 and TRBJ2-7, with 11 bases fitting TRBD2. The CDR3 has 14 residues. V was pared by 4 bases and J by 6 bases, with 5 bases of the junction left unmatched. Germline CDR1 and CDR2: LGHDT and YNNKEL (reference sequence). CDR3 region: CASSPTSGSSEQYF. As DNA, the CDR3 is TGTGCCAGCAGCCCTACTAGCGGGAGCAGCGAGCAGTACTTC.

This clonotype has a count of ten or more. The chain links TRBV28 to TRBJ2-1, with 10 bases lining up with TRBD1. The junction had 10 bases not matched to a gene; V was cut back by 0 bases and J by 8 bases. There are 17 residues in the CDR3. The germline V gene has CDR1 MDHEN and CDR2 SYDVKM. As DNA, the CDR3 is TGTGCCAGCAGTTTATGGACCGGGACAGGGGCGCACGATGAGCAGTTCTTC. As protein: CASSLWTGTGAHDEQFF.

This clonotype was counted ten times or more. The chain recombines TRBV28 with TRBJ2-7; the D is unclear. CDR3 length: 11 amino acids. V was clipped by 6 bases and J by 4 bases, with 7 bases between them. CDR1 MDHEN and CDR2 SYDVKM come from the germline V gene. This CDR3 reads CASSLRYEQYF. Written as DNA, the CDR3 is TGTGCCAGCAGCTTAAGGTACGAGCAGTACTTC.

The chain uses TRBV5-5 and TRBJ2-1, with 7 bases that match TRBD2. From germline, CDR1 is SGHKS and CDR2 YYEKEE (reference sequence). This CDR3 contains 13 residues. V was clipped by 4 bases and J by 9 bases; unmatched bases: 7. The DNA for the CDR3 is TGTGCCAGCAGCGGGGGGGGGGACCTTGAGCAGTTCTTC. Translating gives CASSGGGDLEQFF. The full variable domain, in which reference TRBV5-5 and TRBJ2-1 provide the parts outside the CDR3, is DAGVTQSPTHLIKTRGQQVTLRCSPISGHKSVSWYQQVLGQGPQFIFQYYEKEERGRGNFPDRFSARQFPNYSSELNVNALLLGDSALYLCASSGGGDLEQFFGPGTRLTVL.